This T cell receptor (beta chain) stems from a study of CD8+ T cells in alopecia areata. Findings of the study overall: Resident alphabeta T cells of normal skin are also sequenced in scalp samples. Whereas mice showed it more clearly, TCR sharing across patients was murkier, possibly because of HLA.

The authors extracted RNA and reverse transcribed it into cDNA as the sequencing template. The protocol was immunoSEQ multiplex PCR, while the TCRdb copy is restricted to in-frame clones and leaves out a portion. Sampling found 250,000 or so clones, none seen once. Sorting relied on CD4, CD8alpha, NKG2D, NKG2ACE and other markers applied to pooled cutaneous lymph node cells. V was pared by 1 base and J by 0 bases, with 3 bases of the junction left unmatched. Germline CDR1 and CDR2: LGHNA and YNLKQL (reference sequence). This CDR3 contains 16 residues. Of note for this clone: Antigen specificity is unknown. Gene names are mouse gene names. The read terminates 4 residues ahead of where the CDR3 ends, so the germline J gene completes it.

The chain is built from TRBV5 and TRBJ2-1; 7 positions agree with TRBD2. The sample consisted of CD4+ T cells sorted from a lymph node. The TCR comes from a C3H/HeJ mouse with alopecia areata. This strain's MHC haplotype is H2-k. The sequenced CDR3 bases are TGTGCCAGCAGCCAAGCGACTGGGAATAACTATGCT. This codes for CASSQATGNNYA. The entire CDR3 reads CASSQATGNNYAEQFF.